What follows are 12 T cell receptor beta chains derived from one specimen sequenced in a study of CD8 T cells in Susac syndrome. Random hexamers were used to reverse transcribe an amount of roughly 0.5 to 1 ug RNA. TCRdb redid the calling of the immunoSEQ multiplex PCR reads with MiXCR, one entry per CDR3 protein. Of 100,000 to 150,000 distinct CDR3 sequences in the sample, around 86% are singletons; the top ten hold more than 0.5%. The sequenced sample consisted of CD8+ T cells from PBMCs. The receptors originated from a human donor with multiple sclerosis.

This clonotype occurred once. The chain recombines TRBV5-1 with TRBJ2-3, with 8 bases matching TRBD1. Looked up from germline, CDR1 is SGHRS and CDR2 is YFSETQ. Trimming removed 4 bases from V and 4 bases from J; junction bases left unmatched: 11. The CDR3 is 16 residues long. The CDR3 region has the DNA TGCGCCAGCAGCCTCAAGGACAGGGCGGCGTCAGATACGCAGTATTTT. This codes for CASSLKDRAASDTQYF.

The genes are TRBV7-9 and TRBJ2-3, with D unclear. V dropped 5 bases and J dropped 2 bases, with 5 bases sitting between them. Germline CDR1 SEHNR, CDR2 FQNEAQ (reference sequence). The CDR3 contains 12 residues. CDR3 sequence (DNA): TGTGCCAGCAGCCCGTACACAGATACGCAGTATTTT. This translates into CASSPYTDTQYF.

The J gene is TRBJ2-1, the V gene TRBV20-1; D not certain. CDR1 is DFQATT, CDR2 SNEGSKA, per germline (reference sequence). CDR3 length: 12 residues. V shed 5 bases and J shed 7 bases, with 12 bases lying between them. The CDR3: CSAPSDGNEQFF. CDR3 nucleotides: TGCAGTGCTCCGTCGGACGGAAATGAGCAGTTCTTC.

The J gene is TRBJ1-1, the V gene TRBV9, with D possibly TRBD1 on 5 matching bases. CDR3 size: 15 residues. V was trimmed by 3 bases and J by 7 bases, leaving 19 bases between them. CDR1 and CDR2 from the germline V gene are SGDLS and YYNGEE. In nucleotides, the CDR3 is TGTGCCAGCAGCGCAACCGGGACCCCCTTTTTTGAAGCTTTCTTT. Its protein product is CASSATGTPFFEAFF.

This chain uses TRBV4-2 with TRBJ1-2; D unclear. Germline V lookup: CDR1 LGHNA, CDR2 YNFKEQ. Trimming cost V 0 bases and J 0 bases, with 14 bases left between them. The CDR3 contains 17 residues. This CDR3 is CASSQDWSVEPNYGYTF. Here the CDR3 DNA reads TGTGCCAGCAGCCAAGATTGGTCGGTAGAGCCTAACTATGGCTACACCTTC.

This clonotype was picked up a small number of times. This chain's CDR3 is CATSRGTGNYEQYF. CDR3 DNA: TGTGCCACCAGCAGAGGGACAGGGAACTACGAGCAGTACTTC. V is TRBV15 and J is TRBJ2-7, with 8 bases matching TRBD1. The germline gives CDR1 LNHNV, CDR2 YYDKDF (reference sequence). The CDR3 is 14 amino acids. V lost 1 base, J lost 3 bases, and 2 bases stayed unmatched.

V usage is TRBV29-1 and J usage is TRBJ2-6; TRBD1 might be the D (6 bases). Trimming pared 5 bases from V and 5 bases from J, leaving 13 bases between. The V gene's germline CDR1 is SQVTM and CDR2 ANQGSEA. This CDR3 has 14 amino acids. CDR3 DNA sequence: TGCAGCGTTCGAGGGGGTAGCCGGGCCAACGTCCTGACTTTC. This gives the protein CSVRGGSRANVLTF.

This rearrangement joins TRBV5-6 to TRBJ2-7; tentative D call: TRBD1 (5 bases). From germline, CDR1 is SGHDT and CDR2 YYEEEE. V lost 6 bases and J 1 base, leaving 11 bases between the germline ends. CDR3 size: 13 residues. The DNA for the CDR3 is TGTGCCAGCACCGTTGGGGCGTCCTACGAGCAGTACTTC. Translated, it gives CASTVGASYEQYF.

V usage is TRBV4-3 and J usage is TRBJ2-1; 11 bases map to TRBD2. The V gene's germline CDR1 is LGHNA and CDR2 YSLEER. The V segment lost 4 bases and the J segment 5 bases; nucleotides outside the gene matches: 7. This CDR3 is 16 amino acids long. The CDR3 DNA reads as TGCGCCAGCAGCCGGGGTCTAGCGGGAGGAGACAATGAGCAGTTCTTC. Translated, it gives CASSRGLAGGDNEQFF.

The chain links TRBV10-3 to TRBJ1-5; maybe TRBD1 (6 bases). The V end lost 4 bases, the J end lost 7 bases, and 11 bases lay between the germline ends. The CDR3 sequence is 13 residues long. The V gene's germline CDR1 is ENHRY and CDR2 SYGVKD. The CDR3 is CAISGDNLQPQHF. The CDR3 nucleotides read TGTGCCATCAGTGGGGACAACCTACAGCCCCAGCATTTT.

A single count supports this clonotype. The rearrangement joins TRBV2 to TRBJ1-5; TRBD1 agrees at 7 bases. Germline trimming cut 6 bases from V and 6 bases from J; bases unmatched to any gene: 5. Per germline, CDR1 SNHLY and CDR2 FYNNEI. This CDR3 comprises 13 residues. The CDR3 nucleotides are TGTGCCAGCAGGGGAACAGGGGCTCAGCCCCAGCATTTT. Translation gives CASRGTGAQPQHF.

J is TRBJ1-2 and V is TRBV14, with D uncertain. This CDR3 has 15 residues. Deletions cut 1 base from V and 4 bases from J, with 13 bases between. The V gene's germline CDR1 is SGHDN and CDR2 FVKESK. The CDR3 DNA reads as TGTGCCAGCAGCCAAGTGGACCGGGCATCCTATGGCTACACCTTC. It translates to CASSQVDRASYGYTF.